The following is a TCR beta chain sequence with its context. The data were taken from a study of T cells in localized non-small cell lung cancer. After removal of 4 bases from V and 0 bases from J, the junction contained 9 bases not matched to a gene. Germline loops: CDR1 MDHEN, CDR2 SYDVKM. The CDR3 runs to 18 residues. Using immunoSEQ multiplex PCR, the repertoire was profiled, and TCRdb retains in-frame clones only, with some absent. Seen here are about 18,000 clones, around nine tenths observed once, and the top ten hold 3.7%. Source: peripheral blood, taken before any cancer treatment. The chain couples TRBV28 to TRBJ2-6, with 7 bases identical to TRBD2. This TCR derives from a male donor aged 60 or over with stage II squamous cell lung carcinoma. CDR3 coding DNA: TGTGCCAGCAGTTATTACGGGAGGTTACGCTCTGGGGCCAACGTCCTGACTTTC. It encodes CASSYYGRLRSGANVLTF.